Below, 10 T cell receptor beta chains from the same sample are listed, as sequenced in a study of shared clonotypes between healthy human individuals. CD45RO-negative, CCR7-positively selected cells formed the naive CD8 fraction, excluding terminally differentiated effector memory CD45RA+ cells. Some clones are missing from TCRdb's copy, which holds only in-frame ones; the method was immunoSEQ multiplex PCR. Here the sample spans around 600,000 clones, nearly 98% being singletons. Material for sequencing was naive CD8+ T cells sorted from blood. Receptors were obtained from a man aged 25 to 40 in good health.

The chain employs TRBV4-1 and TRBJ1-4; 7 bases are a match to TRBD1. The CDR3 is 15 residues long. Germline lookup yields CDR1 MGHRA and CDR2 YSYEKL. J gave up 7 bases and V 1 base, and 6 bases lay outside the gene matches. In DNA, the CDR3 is TGCGCCAGCAGCCAAGGGGTGGCAGGGGGTGAAAAACTGTTTTTT. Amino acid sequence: CASSQGVAGGEKLFF.

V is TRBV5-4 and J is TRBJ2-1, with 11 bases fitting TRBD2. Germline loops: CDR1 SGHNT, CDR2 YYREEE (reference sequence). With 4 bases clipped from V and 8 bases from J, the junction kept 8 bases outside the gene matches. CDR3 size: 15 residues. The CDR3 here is CASSLGLAGGHEQFF. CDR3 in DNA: TGTGCCAGCAGCCTGGGTCTAGCGGGAGGCCATGAGCAGTTCTTC. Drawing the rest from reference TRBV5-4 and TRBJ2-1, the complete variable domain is ETGVTQSPTHLIKTRGQQVTLRCSSQSGHNTVSWYQQALGQGPQFIFQYYREEENGRGNFPPRFSGLQFPNYSSELNVNALELDDSALYLCASSLGLAGGHEQFFGPGTRLTVL.

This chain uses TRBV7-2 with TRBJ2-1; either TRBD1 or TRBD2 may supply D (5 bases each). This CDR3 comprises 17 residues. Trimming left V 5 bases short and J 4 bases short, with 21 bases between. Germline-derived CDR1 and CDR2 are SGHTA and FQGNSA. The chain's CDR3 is CASSEGLGVGVYNEQFF. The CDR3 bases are TGTGCCAGCAGCGAAGGACTCGGGGTGGGGGTTTACAATGAGCAGTTCTTC.

The CDR3 loop reads CASSYGTGDYEQYF. CDR3 nucleotides: TGTGCCAGCAGCTATGGGACAGGGGACTACGAGCAGTACTTC. The V gene is TRBV11-2, the J gene TRBJ2-7; TRBD1 matches 10 bases. CDR1 and CDR2 from the germline V gene are SGHAT and FQNNGV. V dropped 4 bases and J dropped 3; count of bases not matched to a gene: 3. The CDR3 is made up of 14 amino acids.

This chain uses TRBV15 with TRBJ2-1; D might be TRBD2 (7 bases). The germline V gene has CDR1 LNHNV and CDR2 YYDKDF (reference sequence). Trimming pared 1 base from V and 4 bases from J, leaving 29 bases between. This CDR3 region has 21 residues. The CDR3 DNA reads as TGTGCCACCAGCAGAGTGAATTGGGGGCTAGCGGAGGCTCCTCTTTACAATGAGCAGTTCTTC. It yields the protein CATSRVNWGLAEAPLYNEQFF.

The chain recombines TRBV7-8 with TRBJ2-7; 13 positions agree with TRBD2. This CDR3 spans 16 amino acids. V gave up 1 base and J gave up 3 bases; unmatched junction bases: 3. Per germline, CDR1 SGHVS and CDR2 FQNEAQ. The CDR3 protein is CASSLGTSGGYYEQYF. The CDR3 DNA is TGTGCCAGCAGCTTAGGGACTAGCGGGGGCTACTACGAGCAGTACTTC. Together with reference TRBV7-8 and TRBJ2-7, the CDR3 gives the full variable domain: GAGVSQSPRYKVAKRGQDVALRCDPISGHVSLFWYQQALGQGPEFLTYFQNEAQLDKSGLPSDRFFAERPEGSVSTLKIQRTQQEDSAVYLCASSLGTSGGYYEQYFGPGTRLTVT.

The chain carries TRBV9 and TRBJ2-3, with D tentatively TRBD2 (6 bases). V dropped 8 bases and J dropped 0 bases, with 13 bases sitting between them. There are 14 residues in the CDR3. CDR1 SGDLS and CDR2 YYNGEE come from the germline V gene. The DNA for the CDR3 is TGTGCCAGTCGGGGAGGAGGGAGCACAGATACGCAGTATTTT. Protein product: CASRGGGSTDTQYF.

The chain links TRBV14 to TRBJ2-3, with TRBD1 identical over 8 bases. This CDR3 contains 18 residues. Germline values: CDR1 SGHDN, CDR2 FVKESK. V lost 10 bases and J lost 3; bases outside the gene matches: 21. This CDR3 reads CANPTDDRGPTLTDTQYF. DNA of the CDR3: TGTGCCAACCCGACGGATGACAGGGGCCCCACATTGACAGATACGCAGTATTTT.

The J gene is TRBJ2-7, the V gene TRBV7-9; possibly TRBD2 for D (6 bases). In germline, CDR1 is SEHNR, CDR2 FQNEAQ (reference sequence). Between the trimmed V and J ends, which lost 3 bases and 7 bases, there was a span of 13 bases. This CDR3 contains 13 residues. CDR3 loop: CASSFRSGREQYF. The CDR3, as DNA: TGTGCCAGCAGCTTCAGGAGCGGGCGAGAGCAGTACTTC. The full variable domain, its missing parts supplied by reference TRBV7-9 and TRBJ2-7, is DTGVSQNPRHKITKRGQNVTFRCDPISEHNRLYWYRQTLGQGPEFLTYFQNEAQLEKSRLLSDRFSAERPKGSFSTLEIQRTEQGDSAMYLCASSFRSGREQYFGPGTRLTVT.

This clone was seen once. The chain's CDR3 is CASSSGTSGPNEQFF. The CDR3 DNA sequence: TGTGCCAGTAGTAGCGGGACTAGCGGGCCCAATGAGCAGTTCTTC. The J gene is TRBJ2-1, the V gene TRBV19; 12 nucleotides line up with TRBD2. V trimming: 4 bases; J trimming: 6 bases; junction bases outside the gene matches: 4. Germline lookup yields CDR1 LNHDA and CDR2 SQIVND (reference sequence). The CDR3 extends over 15 amino acids.